A selection of T cell receptor beta chains follows, all from one sample in a study of graft-versus-host responses after intestinal transplantation. These receptors' targets are unknown. The data were produced by immunoSEQ multiplex PCR, yet TCRdb's version contains in-frame clones alone and is incomplete. This table holds approximately 90,000 clones, 93% found once. Sequenced material: unstimulated CD8+ T cells sorted from spleen or lymph node cells, taken before intestinal transplant. The source of these receptors is a human donor who received an intestinal transplant. Each CDR3 is given with its conserved first and last residue. The D gene is left open where the match is weak. Clone size is stated in some rows and not others, as once, few, many or a class when expanded.

- - TRBJ2-2 TRBV6-5 TGTGCCATGCGACGGGGGTCCTACACCGGGGAGCTGTTTTTT CAMRRGSYTGELFF
- TRBD1 TRBJ2-2 TRBV7-2 TGTGCCAGCAGCTTAGGGGGGACAGTACTCCGTTTT CASSLGGTVLRF
- - TRBJ2-5 TRBV7-9 TGTGCCAGCGCTGACCGGAACAGCGGGTTGGACCAAGAGACCCAGTACTTC CASADRNSGLDQETQYF
- - TRBJ2-3 TRBV19 TGTGCCAGTGGGCCGAGGGAGGACACAGATACGCAGTATTTT CASGPREDTDTQYF
- TRBD1 TRBJ1-2 TRBV4-3 TGCGCCAGCAGCCAAGATCGGGACAGGGGTTTGTCAGGCTATGGCTACACCTTC CASSQDRDRGLSGYGYTF
- - TRBJ2-7 TRBV4-1 TGCGCCAGCAGCCAAAGTTTTTCAGGGGCCTACGAGCAGTACTTC CASSQSFSGAYEQYF
- - TRBJ2-7 TRBV7-2 TGTGCCAGCAGCTTTGGACTCACCTACGAGCAGTACTTC CASSFGLTYEQYF
- - TRBJ2-7 TRBV19 TGTGCCAGTACGACATCGCCGGGGACTTCACACGAGCAGTACTTC CASTTSPGTSHEQYF
- - TRBJ1-1 TRBV7-8 TGTGCCAGCAGCGCGGGACGGTATATGAACACTGAAGCTTTCTTT CASSAGRYMNTEAFF
- - TRBJ2-2 TRBV30 TGTGCCTGGAGTGCGGGACTTGCGATCGGGGAGCTGTTTTTT CAWSAGLAIGELFF
- - TRBJ2-7 TRBV2 TGTGCCAGCAGTGAACTGCTCTCGGGCTACGAGCAGTACTTC CASSELLSGYEQYF
- - TRBJ2-1 TRBV20-1 TGCAGTGCCCCTGGAGACAATGAGCAGTTCTTC CSAPGDNEQFF
- TRBD1 TRBJ1-1 TRBV11-2 TGTGCCAGCAGTCACGGACAGGTGAACACTGAAGCTTTCTTT CASSHGQVNTEAFF
- TRBD2 TRBJ2-1 TRBV29-1 TGCAGCGTTGCCTGGATAGCGGGGGTTTCCTACAATGAGCAGTTCTTC CSVAWIAGVSYNEQFF
- - TRBJ2-3 TRBV30 TGTGCCTGGGGTAGCGGTTCCACAGATACGCAGTATTTT CAWGSGSTDTQYF
- - TRBJ1-1 TRBV11-2 TGTGCCAGCAGCTTAACTCCGGGTGGCGCAGACACTGAAGCTTTCTTT CASSLTPGGADTEAFF
- TRBD2 TRBJ2-5 TRBV7-2 TGTGCCAGCAGCTTTATACCGGGACTAGCATCAGAAAGGGGAGAGACCCAGTACTTC CASSFIPGLASERGETQYF
few - TRBJ1-1 TRBV10-2 TGCGCCAGCGGTAGGAGTTTTCGGCCGACTGAAGCTTTCTTT CASGRSFRPTEAFF
- - TRBJ2-2 TRBV5-6 TGTGCCAGCAGCCCCAATAGCGGGGAGCTGTTTTTT CASSPNSGELFF
once - TRBJ1-1 TRBV7-8 TGTGCCAGCAGCTCAAGGAGTCCGGACACTGAAGCTTTCTTT CASSSRSPDTEAFF
- TRBD1 TRBJ2-7 TRBV5-6 TGTGCCAGCAGCTACGGACAGGGGAGCGAGCAGTACTTC CASSYGQGSEQYF
- - TRBJ2-1 TRBV7-2 TGTGCCAGCAGCTTAGCGAATCCGAGTGAGCAGTTCTTC CASSLANPSEQFF
- - TRBJ1-2 TRBV14 TGTGCCAGCAGCCAAGAAGCGTTGGGCAGCGGACTCTATGGCTACACCTTC CASSQEALGSGLYGYTF
- - TRBJ2-7 TRBV23-1 TGCGCCAGCAGCCTAGCCGTTTCCTACGAGCAGTACTTC CASSLAVSYEQYF
- TRBD1 TRBJ2-5 TRBV29-1 TGCAGCGTTGACCCGGGACAGGGAACAGAGACCCAGTACTTC CSVDPGQGTETQYF
- - TRBJ1-1 TRBV9 TGTGCCAGCAGCGTGGGGGGTGCAGGCACTGAAGCTTTCTTT CASSVGGAGTEAFF
- TRBD1 TRBJ1-2 TRBV11-2 TGTGCCAGCAGCTGGGGACAGGGGGCCGGGGGCTACACCTTC CASSWGQGAGGYTF